This T cell receptor (beta chain) emerged from a study of shared clonotypes between healthy human individuals. Study donors comprised healthy, HIV-negative adults devoid of recent acute infection or vaccination. Looked up from germline, CDR1 is SNHLY and CDR2 is FYNNEI. Trimming cost V 11 bases and J 7 bases, with 26 bases left between them. The CDR3 is 15 residues long. Sequencing was performed with immunoSEQ multiplex PCR; in TCRdb, only in-frame clones are kept and a portion is missing. The sample comprises 2 million to 2.5 million clones, roughly 90% of which are singletons, and 0.37% rests with the top ten.

Sequences were obtained from naive CD4+ T cells from PBMCs. Subset of the sample: CD45RA+ positively selected. This clonotype originated in a man aged 18 to 29 in good health. Some clones in this sample may be carry-over from other donors' samples. V and J are TRBV2 and TRBJ1-1; D is possibly TRBD1 (5 bases). CDR3 bases: TGTGCCGGCCGGAGGGACGCTACCCGGGCGGTTGAAGCTTTCTTT. Its translation is CAGRRDATRAVEAFF.